Sequencing of this T cell receptor beta chain was carried out in a study of cytomegalovirus exposure and HLA in healthy donors. Whole-study findings and limits: Common viral pathogens seemed, in a later analysis, to connect with several of the most significant clusters.

Trimming at V came to 7 bases and at J to 1 base, leaving 3 bases not matched to a gene. Germline values: CDR1 SNHLY, CDR2 FYNNEI. The CDR3 runs to 16 residues. Turning to this clone: What it binds is not known.

The study ran its PCR with 60 Vbeta and 13 Jbeta primers. Clones were sequenced by immunoSEQ multiplex PCR, and TCRdb holds only the in-frame ones, with some missing. The data contain about 120,000 clones, 76% of them singletons. The receptor's source is a woman between 40 and 50 years old in good health and CMV-seropositive. The chain combines TRBV2 with TRBJ2-6; TRBD1 matches at 11 bases. Sequencing used PBMCs. This CDR3 is CASKRDRGSGANVLTF. The CDR3 DNA is TGTGCCAGCAAACGGGACAGGGGGTCTGGGGCCAACGTCCTGACTTTC.